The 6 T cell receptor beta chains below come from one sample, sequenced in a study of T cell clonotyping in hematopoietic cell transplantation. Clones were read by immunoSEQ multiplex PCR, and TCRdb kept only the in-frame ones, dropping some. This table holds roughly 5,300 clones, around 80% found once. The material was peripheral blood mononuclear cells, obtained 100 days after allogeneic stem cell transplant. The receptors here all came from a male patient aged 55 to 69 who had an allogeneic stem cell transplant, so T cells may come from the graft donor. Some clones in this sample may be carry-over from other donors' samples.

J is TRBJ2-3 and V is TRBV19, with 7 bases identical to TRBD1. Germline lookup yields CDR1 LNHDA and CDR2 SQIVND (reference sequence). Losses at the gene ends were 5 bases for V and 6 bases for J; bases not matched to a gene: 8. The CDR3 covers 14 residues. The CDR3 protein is CASSARTGVDTQYF. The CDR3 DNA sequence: TGTGCCAGTAGTGCTCGGACAGGAGTGGATACGCAGTATTTT.

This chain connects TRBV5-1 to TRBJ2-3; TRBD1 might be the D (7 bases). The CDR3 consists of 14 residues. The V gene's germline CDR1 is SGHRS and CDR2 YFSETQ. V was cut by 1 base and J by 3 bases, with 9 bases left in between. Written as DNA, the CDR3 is TGCGCCAGCAGCTTGCAGGGGGGAACAGATACGCAGTATTTT. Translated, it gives CASSLQGGTDTQYF.

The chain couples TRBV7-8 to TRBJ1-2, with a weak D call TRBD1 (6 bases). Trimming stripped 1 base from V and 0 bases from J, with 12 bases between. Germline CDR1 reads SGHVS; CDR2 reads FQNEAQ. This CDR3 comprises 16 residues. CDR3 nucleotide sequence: TGTGCCAGCAGCTTAGTTGGGACATCAGCTAACTATGGCTACACCTTC. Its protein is CASSLVGTSANYGYTF.

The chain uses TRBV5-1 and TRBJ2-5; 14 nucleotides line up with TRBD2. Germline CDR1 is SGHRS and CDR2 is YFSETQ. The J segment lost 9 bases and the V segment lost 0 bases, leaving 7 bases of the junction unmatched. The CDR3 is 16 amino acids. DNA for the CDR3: TGCGCCAGCAGCTTGGGACTAGCGGGAGGGGAAAGGGCCCAGTACTTC. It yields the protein CASSLGLAGGERAQYF.

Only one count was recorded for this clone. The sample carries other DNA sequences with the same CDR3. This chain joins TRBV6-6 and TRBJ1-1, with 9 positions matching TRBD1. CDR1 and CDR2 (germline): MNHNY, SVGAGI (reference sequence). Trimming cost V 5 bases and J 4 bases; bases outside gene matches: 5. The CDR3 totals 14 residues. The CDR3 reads CASSHGQGTTEAFF. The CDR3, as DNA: TGTGCCAGCAGTCACGGACAGGGGACCACTGAAGCTTTCTTT.

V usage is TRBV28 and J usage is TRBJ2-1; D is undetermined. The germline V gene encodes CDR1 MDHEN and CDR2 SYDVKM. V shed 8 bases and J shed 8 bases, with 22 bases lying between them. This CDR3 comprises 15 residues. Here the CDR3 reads CASAGLGEAQDEQFF. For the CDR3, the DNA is TGTGCCAGCGCCGGGTTAGGTGAGGCTCAAGATGAGCAGTTCTTC.